One sample yielded the 17 T cell receptor beta chains listed below, sequenced in a study of a mutant IDH1 vaccine in newly diagnosed glioma. Only in-frame clones appear in the TCRdb table, and some are missing; sequencing was by immunoSEQ multiplex PCR. This table has some 20,000 clones, around 82% appearing once. The antigens these receptors bind are not known. Time point meaning: week 47, end of study. With topical imiquimod, each dose of the vaccine consisted of 300 ug of mutant IDH1 20-mer peptide. Sequencing used PBMCs, obtained from a glioma patient whose treatment included an IDH1 peptide vaccine. These receptors all come from a man in his forties with glioma.

The chain is built from TRBV11-2 and TRBJ1-4, with TRBD1 matching 7 bases. Germline CDR1 is SGHAT and CDR2 is FQNNGV. V shed 3 bases, J shed 4 bases, and the junction held 5 bases outside the gene matches. The CDR3 extends over 15 amino acids. The CDR3 nucleotides read TGTGCCAGCAGCTTGAACAGGGGACATAATGAAAAACTGTTTTTT. Its translation is CASSLNRGHNEKLFF.

This clone was seen more than once but under ten times. V is TRBV18 and J is TRBJ1-2; no reliable D call. Trimming pared 3 bases from V and 8 bases from J, leaving 13 bases between. The CDR3 is 13 residues long. Germline CDR1 reads KGHSH; CDR2 reads LQKENI. The CDR3 DNA is TGTGCCAGCTCACCCGAAACCCCTGCAGGCTACACCTTC. Translating it yields CASSPETPAGYTF.

The table lists this clone with a few counts. This rearrangement joins TRBV5-4 to TRBJ2-1; D possibly uses TRBD1 or TRBD2 (5 bases each). With 0 bases removed from V and 3 bases from J, the gap between germline ends came to 10 bases. Germline values: CDR1 SGHNT, CDR2 YYREEE (reference sequence). The CDR3 covers 15 residues. The CDR3 here is CASSLGGVGYNEQFF. The CDR3 DNA sequence: TGTGCCAGCAGCTTGGGAGGGGTGGGCTACAATGAGCAGTTCTTC.

The V and J genes are TRBV28 and TRBJ1-2; possibly TRBD1 for D (6 bases). Germline V lookup: CDR1 MDHEN, CDR2 SYDVKM. V was pared by 6 bases and J by 6 bases, with 23 bases between. The CDR3 covers 16 residues. The CDR3, as DNA: TGTGCCAGCAGCCCGTGGGGTACAGGGAAATCGGATGGCTACACCTTC. Amino acid sequence: CASSPWGTGKSDGYTF.

The chain has TRBV7-6 and TRBJ2-3, with D perhaps given as TRBD1 or TRBD2 (5 bases each). Germline CDR1 and CDR2: SGHVS and FNYEAQ. The CDR3 extends over 14 amino acids. V was clipped by 4 bases and J by 5 bases, with 13 bases between them. CDR3 sequence reads: CASSSEGSRDTQYF. The CDR3 region has the DNA TGTGCCAGCAGCTCTGAGGGGTCTCGAGATACGCAGTATTTT.

V and J are TRBV19 and TRBJ2-7, with D uncertain. Per the germline V gene, CDR1 is LNHDA and CDR2 is SQIVND (reference sequence). The CDR3 consists of 15 residues. V was trimmed by 0 bases and J by 2 bases, leaving 11 bases between them. CDR3 in DNA: TGTGCCAGTAGTATAGATGCCTTCAATACCTACGAGCAGTACTTC. The encoded protein is CASSIDAFNTYEQYF. Supplemented by reference TRBV19 and TRBJ2-7, the full variable domain reads DGGITQSPKYLFRKEGQNVTLSCEQNLNHDAMYWYRQDPGQGLRLIYYSQIVNDFQKGDIAEGYSVSREKKESFPLTVTSAQKNPTAFYLCASSIDAFNTYEQYFGPGTRLTVT.

This chain uses TRBV19 with TRBJ2-7, with 7 bases matching TRBD2. Germline assignment: CDR1 LNHDA and CDR2 SQIVND (reference sequence). This CDR3 has 13 residues. Losses at the gene ends were 6 bases for V and 0 bases for J; bases not matched to a gene: 2. The CDR3 reads CASSGTTSYEQYF. In DNA, the CDR3 is TGTGCCAGTAGCGGGACTACCTCCTACGAGCAGTACTTC.

The chain carries TRBV10-1 and TRBJ1-5, with D perhaps matching TRBD1 (6 bases). The germline V and J ends were trimmed by 2 bases and 1 base, with 12 bases remaining between them. Germline CDR1 WNHNN, CDR2 SYGVQD (reference sequence). This CDR3 is 16 amino acids long. The CDR3 DNA follows: TGCGCCAGCAGTGAGACCAGGGGTCGCAGCAATCAGCCCCAGCATTTT. This codes for CASSETRGRSNQPQHF.

The genes are TRBV5-1 and TRBJ2-3; 8 bases line up with TRBD2. Germline trimming cut 5 bases from V and 6 bases from J; bases unmatched to any gene: 26. The CDR3 extends over 20 amino acids. Germline CDR1 is SGHRS and CDR2 is YFSETQ. The DNA for the CDR3 is TGCGCCAGCAGTTCTACTAACCCTAAAACTAGCGGATATTTGTGGGATACGCAGTATTTT. Residues: CASSSTNPKTSGYLWDTQYF.

The rearrangement links TRBV15 to TRBJ1-5; TRBD1 might be the D (6 bases). The CDR3 has 15 amino acids. V shed 1 base and J shed 7 bases, with 14 bases lying between them. Per the germline V gene, CDR1 is LNHNV and CDR2 is YYDKDF (reference sequence). Here the CDR3 reads CATSRATGFRQPQHF. The DNA of the CDR3 is TGTGCCACCAGCAGAGCCACAGGGTTCAGGCAGCCCCAGCATTTT.

The genes are TRBV4-2 and TRBJ2-1, with 10 positions matching TRBD2. Trimming removed 3 bases from V and 4 bases from J; junction bases left unmatched: 3. Germline values: CDR1 LGHNA, CDR2 YNFKEQ. The CDR3 is 15 residues long. The CDR3 region is CASSQGAGGYNEQFF. In nucleotides, the CDR3 is TGTGCCAGCAGCCAGGGAGCGGGAGGGTACAATGAGCAGTTCTTC.

The chain uses TRBV7-2 and TRBJ2-7, with D tentatively TRBD2 (6 bases). With 3 bases removed from V and 6 bases from J, the gap between germline ends came to 18 bases. The CDR3 spans 15 residues. The germline V gene has CDR1 SGHTA and CDR2 FQGNSA. In DNA, the CDR3 is TGTGCCAGCAGCTTGGGTGGGACTTCCTCTGGCGAGCAGTACTTC. This encodes CASSLGGTSSGEQYF.

In this sample, this clone turned up once. The gene calls are TRBV4-1 and TRBJ2-2; D not certain. The CDR3 contains 16 residues. With 0 bases removed from V and 4 bases from J, the gap between germline ends came to 12 bases. Germline CDR1 and CDR2: MGHRA and YSYEKL. The CDR3 DNA is TGCGCCAGCAGCCAAGATCGCACAGTGCGCACCGGGGAGCTGTTTTTT. It yields the protein CASSQDRTVRTGELFF.

J is TRBJ1-3 and V is TRBV5-5; unclear D gene. The length of the CDR3 is 12 residues. V was trimmed by 7 bases and J by 4 bases, leaving 9 bases between them. Germline V gene sequence: CDR1 SGHKS, CDR2 YYEKEE (reference sequence). CDR3 region: CASQDVGNTIYF. CDR3 DNA sequence: TGTGCCAGCCAGGACGTAGGAAACACCATATATTTT.

The chain joins TRBV10-3 to TRBJ1-5, with no clear D. Trimming took off 2 bases at V and 6 bases at J, with 8 bases between the two ends. Germline V gene lookup returns CDR1 ENHRY and CDR2 SYGVKD. The CDR3 totals 13 residues. The CDR3: CAISEPGIQPQHF. The CDR3 DNA sequence: TGTGCCATCAGTGAGCCGGGTATTCAGCCCCAGCATTTT.

The V call is TRBV2, the J call TRBJ2-5, with D hard to call. V lost 2 bases to trimming and J lost 5 bases, with 9 bases between them. The CDR3 contains 13 residues. Germline V gives CDR1 SNHLY, CDR2 FYNNEI. CDR3 in DNA: TGTGCCAGCAGTGAATCCCTTCTCGAGACCCAGTACTTC. Translation gives CASSESLLETQYF. The variable domain in full, with the rest retrieved from reference TRBV2 and TRBJ2-5, is EPEVTQTPSHQVTQMGQEVILRCVPISNHLYFYWYRQILGQKVEFLVSFYNNEISEKSEIFDDQFSVERPDGSNFTLKIRSTKLEDSAMYFCASSESLLETQYFGPGTRLLVL.

The chain uses TRBV6-5 and TRBJ2-7; D remains ambiguous. Germline CDR1 and CDR2: MNHEY and SVGAGI. Deletions cut 8 bases from V and 6 bases from J, with 8 bases between. There are 10 residues in the CDR3. The CDR3 bases are TGTGCCAGCGGTAGACTCGAGCAGTACTTC. Encoded protein: CASGRLEQYF.